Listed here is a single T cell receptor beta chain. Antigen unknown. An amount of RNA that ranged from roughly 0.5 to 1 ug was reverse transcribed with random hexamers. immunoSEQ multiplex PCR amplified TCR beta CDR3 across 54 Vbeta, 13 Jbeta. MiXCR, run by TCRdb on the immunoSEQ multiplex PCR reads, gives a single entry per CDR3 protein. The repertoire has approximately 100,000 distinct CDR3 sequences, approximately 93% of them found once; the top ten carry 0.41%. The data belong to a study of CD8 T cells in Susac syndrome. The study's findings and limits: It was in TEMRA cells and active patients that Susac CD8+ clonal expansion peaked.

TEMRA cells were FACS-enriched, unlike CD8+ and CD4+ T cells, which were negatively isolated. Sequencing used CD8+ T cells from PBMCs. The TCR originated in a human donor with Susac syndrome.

The CDR3 DNA is TGTGCCAGCAGTGAAACAGGGGGCTACACCTTC. Translation gives CASSETGGYTF. The rearrangement uses TRBV2 and TRBJ1-2; TRBD1 might be the D (6 bases). The CDR3 sequence is 11 residues long. Trimming stripped 2 bases from V and 8 bases from J, with 6 bases between. Germline CDR1 is SNHLY and CDR2 is FYNNEI.